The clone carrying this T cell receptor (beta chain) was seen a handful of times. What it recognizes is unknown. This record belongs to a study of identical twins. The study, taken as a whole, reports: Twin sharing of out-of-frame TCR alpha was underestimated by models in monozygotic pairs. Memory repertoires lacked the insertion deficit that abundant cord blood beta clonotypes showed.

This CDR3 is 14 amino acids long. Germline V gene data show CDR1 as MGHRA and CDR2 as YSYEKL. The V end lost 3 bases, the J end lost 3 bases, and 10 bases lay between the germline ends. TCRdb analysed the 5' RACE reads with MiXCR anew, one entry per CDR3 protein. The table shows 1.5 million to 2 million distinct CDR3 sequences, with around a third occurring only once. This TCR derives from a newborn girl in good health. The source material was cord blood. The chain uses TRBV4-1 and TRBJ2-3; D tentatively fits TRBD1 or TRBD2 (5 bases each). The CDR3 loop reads CASSQPGSTDTQYF. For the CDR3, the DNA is TGCGCCAGCAGCCAGCCAGGGAGTACAGATACGCAGTATTTT.